This T cell receptor (beta chain) originates from a study of blood T cell repertoires in COVID-19. On the study more broadly: Donors in the United States, Italy and Spain gave samples during acute or convalescent COVID-19.

Sequencing used immunoSEQ multiplex PCR; TCRdb keeps in-frame clones, though not all of them. The sample lists around 170,000 clones; around four fifths were seen once. Germline V gene sequence: CDR1 MGHRA, CDR2 YSYEKL. The CDR3 has 16 amino acids. Trimming cost V 3 bases and J 8 bases; bases outside gene matches: 9. The chain is built from TRBV4-1 and TRBJ2-1; 11 bases line up with TRBD2. Sequencing was performed on PBMCs or T cells enriched from blood (not recorded which). This clonotype was obtained from a woman aged 50 to 60 who had recovered from COVID-19. CDR3 DNA: TGCGCCAGCAGCCACCAACTAGCGGGAGCTGGAGATGAGCAGTTCTTC. Its protein product is CASSHQLAGAGDEQFF.